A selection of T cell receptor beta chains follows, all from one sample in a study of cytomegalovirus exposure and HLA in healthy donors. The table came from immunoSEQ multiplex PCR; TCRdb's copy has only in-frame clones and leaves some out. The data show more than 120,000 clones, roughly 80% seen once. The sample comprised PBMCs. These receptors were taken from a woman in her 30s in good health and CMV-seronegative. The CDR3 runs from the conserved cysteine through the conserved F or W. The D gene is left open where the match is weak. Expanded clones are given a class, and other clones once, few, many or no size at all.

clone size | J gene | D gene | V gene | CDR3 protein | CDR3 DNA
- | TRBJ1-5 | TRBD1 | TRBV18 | CASSPRTGQNQPQHF | TGTGCCAGCTCACCCCGGACAGGGCAGAATCAGCCCCAGCATTTT
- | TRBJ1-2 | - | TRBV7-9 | CASSLVFGIYGYTF | TGTGCCAGCAGCTTAGTGTTCGGGATTTATGGCTACACCTTC
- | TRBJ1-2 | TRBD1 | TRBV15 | CATSRSTGVGYTF | TGTGCCACCAGCAGATCTACAGGGGTCGGCTACACCTTC
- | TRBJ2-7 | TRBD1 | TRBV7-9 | CASSPTRGTGGTYEQYF | TGTGCCAGCAGCCCGACGAGAGGGACAGGGGGAACCTACGAGCAGTACTTC
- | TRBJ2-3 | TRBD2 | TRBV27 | CASSPGASGSYTDTQYF | TGTGCCAGCAGTCCAGGGGCTAGCGGGAGCTACACAGATACGCAGTATTTT
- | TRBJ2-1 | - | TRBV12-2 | CASRLRPRLRYNEQFF | TGTGCAAGTCGCTTACGCCCTCGACTCCGATACAATGAGCAGTTCTTC
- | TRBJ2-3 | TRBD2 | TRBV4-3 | CASSQDGPRASGRTDTQYF | TGCGCCAGCAGCCAAGATGGCCCAAGGGCTAGCGGGAGAACAGATACGCAGTATTTT
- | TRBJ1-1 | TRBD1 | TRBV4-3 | CASSQHRDSSEAFF | TGCGCCAGCAGCCAACACAGGGACAGTTCTGAAGCTTTCTTT
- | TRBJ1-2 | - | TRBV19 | CASSTPGAGSQWPGGYTF | TGTGCCAGTAGTACTCCGGGTGCGGGCTCCCAATGGCCGGGTGGCTACACCTTC
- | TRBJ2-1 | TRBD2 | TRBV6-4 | CASSGQPGGPYNEQFF | TGTGCCAGCAGTGGCCAGCCGGGAGGCCCCTACAATGAGCAGTTCTTC
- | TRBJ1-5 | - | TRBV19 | CASRGQGANQPQHF | TGTGCCAGTAGGGGACAAGGGGCCAATCAGCCCCAGCATTTT
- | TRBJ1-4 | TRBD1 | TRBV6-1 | CASTKGTGGWEKLFF | TGTGCCAGCACTAAAGGGACAGGGGGTTGGGAAAAACTGTTTTTT
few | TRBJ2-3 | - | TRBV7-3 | CASSFDSSSTDTQYF | TGTGCCAGCAGCTTCGATAGTTCTAGCACAGATACGCAGTATTTT
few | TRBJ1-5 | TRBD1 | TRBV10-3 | CAIQGDRVGNQPQHF | TGTGCCATTCAGGGGGACAGGGTCGGCAATCAGCCCCAGCATTTT
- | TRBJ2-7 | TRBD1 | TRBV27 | CASSRNSGTGAHEQYF | TGTGCCAGCAGTCGAAATTCCGGGACAGGGGCCCACGAGCAGTACTTC
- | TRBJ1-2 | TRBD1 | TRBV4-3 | CASSQVQGAEGGYTF | TGCGCCAGCAGCCAGGTACAGGGGGCTGAAGGTGGCTACACCTTC
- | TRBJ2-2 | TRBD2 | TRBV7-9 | CASSTGLAGVRTGELFF | TGTGCCAGCAGCACGGGACTAGCGGGAGTCAGGACCGGGGAGCTGTTTTTT
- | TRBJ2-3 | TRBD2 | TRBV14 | CASSTRVSGRASDTQYF | TGTGCCAGCAGCACCCGCGTCAGCGGGAGGGCCTCAGATACGCAGTATTTT
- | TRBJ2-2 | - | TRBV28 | CASRVVNTGELFF | TGTGCCAGCAGAGTAGTTAACACCGGGGAGCTGTTTTTT
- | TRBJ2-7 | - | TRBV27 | CASSPRQSYEQYF | TGTGCCAGCAGCCCACGACAGTCCTACGAGCAGTACTTC
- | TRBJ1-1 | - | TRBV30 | CAWSGFRGTEAFF | TGTGCCTGGAGTGGCTTCCGGGGCACTGAAGCTTTCTTT
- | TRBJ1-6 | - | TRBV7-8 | CASSLDGRVSPLHF | TGTGCCAGCAGCTTAGACGGCAGGGTTTCACCCCTCCACTTT
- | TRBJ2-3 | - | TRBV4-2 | CASSQEGDWNIGNTQYF | TGTGCCAGCAGCCAAGAGGGGGACTGGAACATTGGTAATACGCAGTATTTT
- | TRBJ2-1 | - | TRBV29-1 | CSVGGLAGSIVGYNEQFF | TGCAGCGTTGGGGGCCTCGCGGGAAGTATCGTCGGATACAATGAGCAGTTCTTC